This T cell receptor beta chain is from a study of a mutant IDH1 vaccine in newly diagnosed glioma. About the research overall: Most had both radiotherapy and temozolomide beforehand; others had only one. Whole-study results and caveats: Among patients, nearly 95% showed immune responses induced by the vaccine.

Germline trimming cut 4 bases from V and 8 bases from J; bases unmatched to any gene: 16. Per the germline V gene, CDR1 is MRHNA and CDR2 is SNTAGT. This CDR3 is 17 amino acids long. Sequencing was performed with immunoSEQ multiplex PCR; in TCRdb, only in-frame clones are kept and a portion is missing. The repertoire holds 49,000 or so clones, around 80% seen once, with about 1.7% in the top ten. Regarding this clone: Its antigen is unknown.

Time point defined: week 5, during vaccination. Alongside topical imiquimod, each dose of vaccine comprised 300 ug of mutant IDH1 20-mer peptide. New WHO grade 3 or 4 astrocytomas that were IDH1-mutant and ATRX-lost occurred in the donors. This sequence originates from a woman between 40 and 55 years old with glioma. The chain carries TRBV6-4 and TRBJ1-2, with 10 bases identical to TRBD1. The sample here was PBMCs, taken from a glioma patient whose treatment included an IDH1 peptide vaccine. The CDR3: CASSALPGQGKREGYTF. DNA of the CDR3: TGTGCCAGCAGTGCCCTCCCGGGACAGGGGAAGAGGGAAGGCTACACCTTC.